The 25 T cell receptor beta chains reported below all come from one sample, sequenced in a study of T cells in Graves' hyperthyroidism and ophthalmopathy (dated by TCRdb to 2018 to 2020). Library preparation employed multiplex PCR. Data came from an Illumina HiSeq 2000. The TCR beta CDR3 regions were amplified from the RNA transcripts. The TCR CDR3 was subjected to a first round of RT-PCR using the HTBI primer set and the Qiagen OneStep RT-PCR kit. TCRdb reran the public reads through fastp at Q25 and MiXCR, keeping productive beta chains. One record per CDR3 amino acid sequence lists the most common genes and DNA. The sample records under 450,000 distinct CDR3 sequences, roughly 14% of which are singletons. Of the sample, less than 15% is held by the ten largest clones. Sequences were obtained from blood. The origin of the receptors is a woman in her late teens or twenties with Graves' hyperthyroidism.

The V call is TRBV5-1, the J call TRBJ2-1; no clear D gene. The CDR3 spans 15 residues. Germline V lookup: CDR1 SGHRS, CDR2 YFSETQ. Trimming removed 4 bases from V and 0 bases from J, with 11 bases in between. DNA of the CDR3: TGCGCCAGCAGCCCAACTCGACCCTCCTACAATGAGCAGTTCTTC. It yields the protein CASSPTRPSYNEQFF.

In its sample, this clonotype was seen many times. The rearrangement links TRBV12-3 or TRBV12-4 to TRBJ2-7, with a weak D call TRBD2 (5 bases). Trimming pared 3 bases from V and 0 bases from J, leaving 12 bases between. CDR3 length equals 15 residues. The CDR3 sequence is CASSFLRAPSYEQYF. DNA for the CDR3: TGTGCCAGCAGTTTTTTGAGGGCTCCCTCCTACGAGCAGTACTTC.

The chain is built from TRBV7-9 and TRBJ1-2; D not certain. Germline CDR1 is SEHNR and CDR2 is FQNEAQ (reference sequence). With 7 bases removed from V and 3 bases from J, the gap between germline ends came to 21 bases. CDR3 length equals 16 residues. The CDR3 loop reads CASTPGLQPPDYGYTF. The CDR3 DNA is TGTGCCAGCACCCCCGGCCTACAGCCCCCCGACTATGGCTACACCTTC.

In this sample, this clonotype turned up many times. The chain combines TRBV7-3 with TRBJ2-7, with TRBD2 identical over 13 bases. CDR3 length: 16 amino acids. Trimming took 5 bases from V and 3 from J; bases not matched to a gene: 7. Germline V CDR1 and CDR2: SGHTA, FQGTGA. As DNA, the CDR3 is TGTGCCAGCAGCCCACGGACTAGCGGGAGTCTCTACGAGCAGTACTTC. This codes for CASSPRTSGSLYEQYF.

The chain combines TRBV5-6 with TRBJ1-6; D possibly corresponds to TRBD1 (5 bases). CDR1 and CDR2 from the germline V gene are SGHDT and YYEEEE. V was trimmed by 0 bases and J by 6 bases, leaving 10 bases between them. The CDR3 extends over 15 amino acids. CDR3 DNA sequence: TGTGCCAGCAGCTTGGAAGAGGGGTTTAATTCACCCCTCCACTTT. Translation: CASSLEEGFNSPLHF.

Ten or more counts support this clonotype. The gene calls are TRBV12-3 or TRBV12-4 and TRBJ2-1; 12 nucleotides line up with TRBD1. Trimming removed 5 bases from V and 0 bases from J; junction bases left unmatched: 8. The CDR3 is 18 residues long. The CDR3, as DNA: TGTGCCAGCAGTCCGCGGCCGGGACAGGGGGCCTCCTACAATGAGCAGTTCTTC. Translating it yields CASSPRPGQGASYNEQFF.

The genes are TRBV6-1 and TRBJ2-1, with 7 positions matching TRBD2. The CDR3 spans 15 residues. In germline, CDR1 is MNHNS, CDR2 SASEGT. V was clipped by 7 bases and J by 8 bases; unmatched bases: 14. The CDR3 sequence is CASTPQRTRLDEQFF. CDR3 in DNA: TGTGCCAGCACCCCACAGAGGACTAGGCTTGATGAGCAGTTCTTC.

In this sample, this clonotype turned up many times. The chain carries TRBV27 and TRBJ2-7, with 13 bases lining up with TRBD2. The CDR3 totals 14 residues. Trimming cost V 4 bases and J 6 bases; bases outside gene matches: 3. From germline, CDR1 is MNHEY and CDR2 SMNVEV (reference sequence). As DNA, the CDR3 is TGTGCCAGCAGTTCGCGACTAGCGGGAGGCGAGCAGTACTTC. Translating it yields CASSSRLAGGEQYF.

This clonotype has only a few counts. At one end the junction does not follow the germline gene, possibly because of a read error. The gene calls are TRBV7-2 and TRBJ1-6; D call uncertain. The CDR3 consists of 13 residues. CDR1 and CDR2 from the germline V gene are SGHTA and FQGNSA. CDR3 in DNA: TGTGCCAGCAGCGCCACCGGCGGAGGCGTGTATAACTTT. It specifies CASSATGGGVYNF.

This clonotype was counted a few times. CDR3 DNA: TGTGCCAGCAGTCCGCCAGGACAGCAAGTCTCGTGGTCCTTCTACACCTTC. Its protein product is CASSPPGQQVSWSFYTF. The chain uses TRBV28 and TRBJ1-2, with TRBD1 as a possible D gene (6 bases). The ends were cut back, 5 bases at V and 10 bases at J, with 29 bases in the middle. Germline values: CDR1 MDHEN, CDR2 SYDVKM. This CDR3 is 17 amino acids long.

This clonotype was picked up many times. This rearrangement joins TRBV7-6 to TRBJ2-7; D gene uncertain. The CDR3 has 13 amino acids. V gave up 4 bases and J gave up 2 bases, with 9 bases separating them. CDR1 is SGHVS, CDR2 FNYEAQ, per germline. The DNA for the CDR3 is TGTGCCAGCAGCTCGGAGCCGGCCTACGAGCAGTACTTC. As protein: CASSSEPAYEQYF.

This clonotype was detected ten times or more. This chain's CDR3 is CSVKTGTSYGISGELFF. For the CDR3, the DNA is TGCAGCGTAAAAACCGGGACTAGTTATGGGATCTCCGGGGAGCTGTTTTTT. This chain uses TRBV29-1 with TRBJ2-2, with TRBD2 matching over 8 bases. V was pared by 6 bases and J by 6 bases, with 18 bases of the junction left unmatched. This CDR3 region has 17 residues. Germline V gene sequence: CDR1 SQVTM, CDR2 ANQGSEA.

This chain links TRBV6-2 or TRBV6-3 with TRBJ1-6; D perhaps matches TRBD1 (5 bases). This CDR3 has 15 amino acids. Germline V CDR1 and CDR2: MNHEY, SVGEGT. V lost 6 bases and J 7 bases, leaving 16 bases between the germline ends. CDR3: CASRIFRDRNSPLHF. The DNA of the CDR3 is TGTGCCAGCAGGATCTTCCGAGACAGAAATTCACCCCTCCACTTT.

To note about this clonotype: The junction does not match germline at one end; this may be a read error. The J gene is TRBJ2-2, the V gene TRBV3-1; 7 positions agree with TRBD1. The germline V gene has CDR1 LGHDT and CDR2 YNNKEL (reference sequence). The CDR3 runs 16 residues. For the CDR3, the DNA is TGTGCCAGCAGCCAAAGTAGGACAGGCTCCACCGGGGAGCCGTTTTTT. This codes for CASSQSRTGSTGEPFF.

This clonotype was observed at least ten times. The chain has TRBV7-9 and TRBJ1-1; 9 nucleotides align to TRBD1. V lost 2 bases and J lost 8; bases outside the gene matches: 9. CDR1 and CDR2 (germline): SEHNR, FQNEAQ (reference sequence). The CDR3 contains 15 residues. For the CDR3, the DNA is TGTGCCAGCAGCTTACGGACAGGGGAGGGGCTGGAAGCTTTCTTT. Translated: CASSLRTGEGLEAFF.

The chain recombines TRBV4-3 with TRBJ2-7, with D perhaps TRBD2 (5 bases). Trimming stripped 1 base from V and 7 bases from J, with 17 bases between. Germline V gene sequence: CDR1 LGHNA, CDR2 YSLEER. The CDR3 is 15 amino acids. CDR3 protein: CASSQAGRTPGEQYF. In DNA, the CDR3 is TGCGCCAGCAGCCAAGCAGGCAGGACTCCTGGGGAGCAGTACTTC.

This clonotype was counted ten times or more. The V and J genes are TRBV2 and TRBJ2-7; D remains ambiguous. The CDR3 consists of 14 residues. V lost 7 bases, J lost 4 bases, and 17 bases lay in between. Germline-derived CDR1 and CDR2 are SNHLY and FYNNEI. This chain's CDR3 is CASMIIMGPYEQYF. The CDR3 DNA reads as TGTGCCAGCATGATCATCATGGGCCCATACGAGCAGTACTTC.

The V and J genes are TRBV19 and TRBJ2-3; 9 bases agree with TRBD1. In germline, CDR1 is LNHDA, CDR2 SQIVND (reference sequence). CDR3 length equals 16 residues. J lost 5 bases, V lost 5 bases, and 11 bases had no gene match. For the CDR3, the DNA is TGTGCCAGTAGTGTTGGGACAGGGATTAGTGGAGATACGCAGTATTTT. Translated: CASSVGTGISGDTQYF.

This clonotype appeared many times. The CDR3 here is CASSATARTFYGYTF. In nucleotides, the CDR3 is TGCGCCAGCAGTGCGACAGCGCGAACATTCTATGGCTACACCTTC. The chain combines TRBV10-2 with TRBJ1-2, with D maybe TRBD1 (5 bases). CDR3 length: 15 residues. Looked up from germline, CDR1 is WSHSY and CDR2 is SAAADI. Trimming left V 4 bases short and J 4 bases short, with 16 bases between.

At least ten counts were recorded for this clonotype. CDR3 in DNA: TGTGCCAGCAGCGGACAGGGGGCGAGTCAGCCCCAGCATTTT. This gives the protein CASSGQGASQPQHF. This chain links TRBV2 with TRBJ1-5; 11 bases line up with TRBD1. V trimming: 6 bases; J trimming: 6 bases; junction bases outside the gene matches: 4. The CDR3 sequence is 14 residues long. Germline lookup yields CDR1 SNHLY and CDR2 FYNNEI.

At least ten counts were recorded for this clonotype. The chain couples TRBV7-9 to TRBJ2-7, with a possible D match to TRBD1 (6 bases). Germline-derived CDR1 and CDR2 are SEHNR and FQNEAQ (reference sequence). The CDR3 extends over 17 amino acids. The V gene lost 4 bases and the J gene lost 2 bases, with 21 bases spanning the gap. CDR3 coding DNA: TGTGCCAGCAGCTCGAAAGGAAGGGGGACCAACCCCTACGAGCAGTACTTC. Its translation: CASSSKGRGTNPYEQYF.

V and J are TRBV28 and TRBJ2-7, with TRBD2 as a possible D gene (8 bases). Germline-derived CDR1 and CDR2 are MDHEN and SYDVKM. The CDR3 covers 17 residues. The V gene lost 6 bases and the J gene lost 2 bases, with 23 bases spanning the gap. CDR3 in amino acids: CASSQGVAGTRAYEQYF. In DNA, the CDR3 is TGTGCCAGCAGCCAGGGGGTAGCGGGAACGAGGGCCTACGAGCAGTACTTC.

The chain joins TRBV20-1 to TRBJ2-3, with D uncertain. V lost 2 bases and J 0 bases, leaving 9 bases between the germline ends. The CDR3 totals 14 residues. Germline V gene data show CDR1 as DFQATT and CDR2 as SNEGSKA (reference sequence). The CDR3 loop is CSARWLLSTDTQYF. For the CDR3, the DNA is TGCAGTGCTAGATGGCTTTTAAGCACAGATACGCAGTATTTT.

This clonotype was counted a few times. This may be a read error, as it is one base from a much larger clone. This chain's CDR3 is CASSYGQGILEAQYF. In DNA form, the CDR3 reads TGTGCCAGCAGTTATGGTCAGGGTATTTTGGAGGCCCAGTACTTC. The V and J genes are TRBV6-9 and TRBJ2-5; D is tentatively TRBD1 or TRBD2 (5 bases each). Trimming took off 2 bases at V and 9 bases at J, with 19 bases between the two ends. Germline CDR1 is MNHGY and CDR2 is SVAAGI. The CDR3 extends over 15 amino acids.

For this clonotype: A single base separates this from a much larger clone, so it may be a read error. Lacking the conserved final phenylalanine or tryptophan, this CDR3 likely reflects a read error. The chain uses TRBV12-3 or TRBV12-4 and TRBJ1-1; D call uncertain. The CDR3 sequence is 14 residues long. Trimming pared 1 base from V and 1 base from J, leaving 7 bases between. CDR3 in DNA: TGTGCCAGCAGTTTAGGCAGTCAGAACACTGAAGCTTTCTCT. It codes for CASSLGSQNTEAFS.